This T cell receptor beta chain came from a study of blood T cell repertoires in COVID-19 (dated by TCRdb to about 2020). With regard to the full study: Collaborator samples came from the United States, Italy and Spain and covered acute and convalescent phases of COVID-19. The material from the prospective study consisted of cDNA or gDNA derived from T cells, B-cell-depleted T cells, or PBMCs. Deeply sampled blood TCRbeta repertoires from subjects exposed to, actively infected with, or recovered from COVID-19 were included in the dataset. The repertoires were released in a freely available public database intended as a resource for research on the immune response to SARS-CoV-2. The samples were drawn from two sources: the first 160 participants of the ongoing ImmuneRACE study, and 1,200 or so subjects contributed by 6 global collaborators. The sample metadata nearly always contained a de-identified subject ID, COVID-19 status, age in years and sex. Where available, HLA class I and class II types were obtained from metadata supplied by the sample provider rather than from assay-based typing. Overall study results and their limits: The amount of clinical and demographic metadata varied by source and participant and was provided uncurated.

About this clone itself: The specificity of this receptor is unknown. Base qualities are not recorded, but no much larger clone differs from it by a single base.

As encoded in the germline V gene (reference sequence), CDR1 is LNHDA while CDR2 is SQIVND. The CDR3 runs 14 residues from the cysteine to the phenylalanine. Only the CDR3 region is kept as DNA, spanning 42 bases read in frame from base 1. V lost 4 bases and J lost 3 bases; the stretch between them is 12 bases long. TCRbeta CDR3 regions were amplified from genomic DNA using the immunoSEQ Assay, a bias-controlled multiplex PCR. Under the source paper's analysis protocol: Nucleated cell counts per sample were estimated from amplification of reference gene primers within the assay. To quantify the absolute abundance of each unique TCRbeta CDR3 rearrangement, sequence reads were collapsed and filtered. For each sample, productive Simpson clonality was calculated as the square root of Simpson's diversity index across productive rearrangements. The source is immuneACCESS, and TCRdb retained only in-frame sequences with V and J called. Part of the clones is not carried over; for the studies checked, unresolved V genes explain less than half of this, and the remainder is unexplained. V, J and clone size are those of that table, while D and trimming were read from the DNA. Here the sample has roughly 310,000 clones; more than 75% occur a single time. The top ten hold 2% to 3% of the sample.

Participants in the prospective study were enrolled through a virtual design, were aged roughly 18 to 100 years, and lived in roughly 24 United States geographic areas. Cohort assignment in the prospective study relied on participant-reported clinical history from a screening survey and a study questionnaire. Recovered participants in ImmuneRACE Cohort 3 were defined as having two consecutive negative NP/OP PCR tests, clearance from a healthcare professional, or resolution of symptoms. Each participant in the prospective study had whole blood, serum and a nasopharyngeal or oropharyngeal swab collected by mobile phlebotomists. Additional blood draws and questionnaires over an approximately two-month period could optionally be provided by prospective study participants. Prospective study blood samples were shipped either frozen or at room temperature before DNA extraction.

This clonotype was sampled from a man between 60 and 70 years old who had recovered from COVID-19. This chain joins TRBV19 to TRBJ1-1; the D gene is perhaps TRBD1, on 6 matching bases. The sequenced sample was PBMCs or T cells enriched from blood (not recorded which). The CDR3 protein is CASSTGGGHTEAFF. In nucleotides, the sequence is TGTGCCAGTAGTACCGGGGGGGGGCACACTGAAGCTTTCTTT. Beyond the CDR3, the reference TRBV19 and TRBJ1-1 genes provide the residues; the full variable domain reads: DGGITQSPKYLFRKEGQNVTLSCEQNLNHDAMYWYRQDPGQGLRLIYYSQIVNDFQKGDIAEGYSVSREKKESFPLTVTSAQKNPTAFYLCASSTGGGHTEAFFGQGTRLTVV.